A single sample is the source of the 26 T cell receptor beta chains below, sequenced in a study of cytomegalovirus exposure and HLA in healthy donors (dated by TCRdb to the late 2010s). Libraries were prepared through the immunoSEQ multiplex PCR assay. A mixture of 60 forward primers for TCR Vbeta segments and 13 reverse primers for TCR Jbeta segments was used in the multiplex PCR. Here the immuneACCESS table is served through TCRdb, limited to in-frame sequences with V and J called. Missing clones are a known gap in these copies; in checked studies unresolved V genes cover under half, and the rest lacks a known reason. The table held for this sample gives roughly 80,000 clones. The top ten constitute less than 0.6% of the sample. Input material: PBMCs. The receptors derive from a man aged 50-60 years in good health and CMV-seronegative.

CDR3 DNA sequence: TGTGCCAGCAGTCACCACAGGGGGGCAAACACTGAAGCTTTCTTT. This encodes CASSHHRGANTEAFF. The chain couples TRBV6-6 to TRBJ1-1; TRBD1 matches at 8 bases. From germline, CDR1 is MNHNY and CDR2 SVGAGI (reference sequence). The V and J ends lost 5 bases and 2 bases, in that order; junction bases with no gene match: 7. This CDR3 contains 15 residues.

The CDR3 is CASSHRGRGGELFF. In DNA form, the CDR3 reads TGTGCCAGCAGCCACAGGGGGCGCGGCGGGGAGCTGTTTTTT. V is TRBV28 and J is TRBJ2-2, with 9 bases aligning to TRBD1. The germline CDR1 and CDR2 sequences are MDHEN and SYDVKM. V gave up 6 bases and J gave up 7 bases; unmatched junction bases: 6. CDR3 size: 14 residues.

V usage is TRBV5-1 and J usage is TRBJ2-7; TRBD1 matches at 8 bases. Trimming cost V 4 bases and J 2 bases; bases outside gene matches: 5. This CDR3 contains 14 residues. Germline V gene lookup returns CDR1 SGHRS and CDR2 YFSETQ. CDR3 DNA sequence: TGCGCCAGCAGCGCCAGGGGGCCTGCCTACGAGCAGTACTTC. It yields the protein CASSARGPAYEQYF.

The V and J genes are TRBV4-1 and TRBJ2-7, with TRBD2 matching over 12 bases. Germline CDR1 and CDR2: MGHRA and YSYEKL. This CDR3 region has 16 residues. J lost 1 base, V lost 1 base, and 2 bases had no gene match. CDR3 residues: CASSQVLAGGSYEQYF. As DNA, the CDR3 is TGCGCCAGCAGCCAAGTTCTAGCGGGGGGGTCCTACGAGCAGTACTTC.

Note on this clone: In the same sample, other DNA sequences code for this CDR3. The CDR3 DNA sequence: TGCGCCAGCAGCCCCGGACAGGGTTACAATGAGCAGTTCTTC. This codes for CASSPGQGYNEQFF. The gene calls are TRBV5-1 and TRBJ2-1; 8 positions match TRBD1. CDR1 and CDR2 (germline): SGHRS, YFSETQ. The V segment lost 4 bases and the J segment 4 bases; nucleotides outside the gene matches: 4. This CDR3 has 14 residues.

This chain joins TRBV12-5 and TRBJ1-4; D gene ambiguous. Looked up from germline, CDR1 is LGHNT and CDR2 is FRNRAP. The CDR3 runs to 14 residues. Trimming took 2 bases from V and 2 from J, leaving 6 bases between them. As DNA, the CDR3 is TGTGCTAGTGGTTTGAGAGCGACTAATGAAAAACTGTTTTTT. Its translation is CASGLRATNEKLFF.

The J gene is TRBJ1-6, the V gene TRBV28; maybe TRBD1 (5 bases). The V end lost 5 bases, the J end lost 14 bases, and 16 bases lay between the germline ends. There are 13 residues in the CDR3. Germline lookup yields CDR1 MDHEN and CDR2 SYDVKM. In DNA form, the CDR3 reads TGTGCCAGCAGTAGCCGGGGGTTGGGGGCCCTCCACTTT. It translates to CASSSRGLGALHF.

The rearrangement links TRBV7-9 to TRBJ2-7; unclear D gene. The length of the CDR3 is 15 residues. Trimming cost V 5 bases and J 4 bases, with 18 bases left between them. CDR1 SEHNR and CDR2 FQNEAQ come from the germline V gene (reference sequence). The CDR3 loop reads CASSPPHSQEYEQYF. The CDR3 nucleotides are TGTGCCAGCAGCCCCCCGCACAGCCAAGAATACGAGCAGTACTTC. Combining the CDR3 with reference TRBV7-9 and TRBJ2-7 gives the whole variable domain DTGVSQNPRHKITKRGQNVTFRCDPISEHNRLYWYRQTLGQGPEFLTYFQNEAQLEKSRLLSDRFSAERPKGSFSTLEIQRTEQGDSAMYLCASSPPHSQEYEQYFGPGTRLTVT.

J is TRBJ2-7 and V is TRBV7-6; 8 bases line up with TRBD1. Germline values: CDR1 SGHVS, CDR2 FNYEAQ. The ends lost 2 bases at V and 1 base at J; junction bases unmatched: 7. This CDR3 spans 16 amino acids. CDR3 loop: CASSLKFGQGSYEQYF. The CDR3 DNA is TGTGCCAGCAGCTTAAAGTTCGGACAGGGTTCCTACGAGCAGTACTTC.

The genes are TRBV10-3 and TRBJ1-2; D remains unclear. The CDR3 is 13 residues long. V was pared by 7 bases and J by 8 bases, with 17 bases between. Germline CDR1 and CDR2: ENHRY and SYGVKD. The CDR3 spells CAINPRGGEGYTF. CDR3 nucleotide sequence: TGTGCCATCAATCCCCGGGGAGGAGAAGGCTACACCTTC.

The chain is built from TRBV27 and TRBJ2-2, with 8 bases aligning to TRBD1. Germline V gives CDR1 MNHEY, CDR2 SMNVEV (reference sequence). The CDR3 covers 17 residues. V was clipped by 4 bases and J by 5 bases; unmatched bases: 12. Here the CDR3 DNA reads TGTGCCAGCAGTTCTATTGGGAGCAGGGGGCGGACCGGGGAGCTGTTTTTT. Amino acids: CASSSIGSRGRTGELFF.

The chain has TRBV29-1 and TRBJ2-1; unclear D gene. Per germline, CDR1 SQVTM and CDR2 ANQGSEA. The V and J ends lost 4 bases and 5 bases respectively, with 9 bases between them. The CDR3 contains 12 residues. The CDR3 sequence is CSVVRQNNEQFF. The DNA of the CDR3 is TGCAGCGTTGTGCGGCAGAACAATGAGCAGTTCTTC.

The rearrangement uses TRBV5-5 and TRBJ1-2; TRBD1 agrees at 12 bases. V lost 0 bases to trimming and J lost 3 bases; unmatched junction nucleotides: 3. CDR3 length: 16 amino acids. Looked up from germline, CDR1 is SGHKS and CDR2 is YYEKEE (reference sequence). This chain's CDR3 is CASSLARDRGHYGYTF. For the CDR3, the DNA is TGTGCCAGCAGCTTGGCGAGGGACAGGGGGCACTATGGCTACACCTTC.

The CDR3 is CASSPTGNYNSPLHF. CDR3 coding DNA: TGTGCCAGCTCACCCACAGGGAACTATAATTCACCCCTCCACTTT. The gene calls are TRBV18 and TRBJ1-6; D is possibly TRBD1 (6 bases). CDR1 is KGHSH, CDR2 LQKENI, per germline. The CDR3 is made up of 15 amino acids. V lost 3 bases, J lost 3 bases, and 9 bases lay in between.

This rearrangement joins TRBV4-3 to TRBJ2-3; possible D gene TRBD2, 6 bases. V was clipped by 4 bases and J by 3 bases, with 11 bases between them. The CDR3 sequence is 14 residues long. CDR1 and CDR2 (germline): LGHNA, YSLEER. CDR3 in amino acids: CASSPGSGTDTQYF. The DNA for the CDR3 is TGCGCCAGCAGCCCGGGTAGCGGTACAGATACGCAGTATTTT.

The rearrangement links TRBV11-2 to TRBJ2-7; 10 bases line up with TRBD1. Germline V gene data show CDR1 as SGHAT and CDR2 as FQNNGV. The CDR3 consists of 18 residues. The J segment lost 1 base and the V segment lost 4 bases, leaving 13 bases of the junction unmatched. The CDR3 DNA reads as TGTGCCAGCAGCTCAATCCGTGGCGGGACAGGGGCTTCCTACGAGCAGTACTTC. Protein product: CASSSIRGGTGASYEQYF.

The V and J genes are TRBV7-3 and TRBJ1-3, with 10 bases lining up with TRBD1. V lost 0 bases, J lost 4 bases, and 12 bases stayed unmatched. This CDR3 comprises 19 residues. Germline lookup yields CDR1 SGHTA and CDR2 FQGTGA. The CDR3 here is CASSLTASRDRGPGNTIYF. The CDR3 DNA is TGTGCCAGCAGCTTAACCGCGTCCCGGGACAGGGGCCCAGGAAACACCATATATTTT.

The chain combines TRBV7-2 with TRBJ2-3; 9 positions agree with TRBD2. With 5 bases clipped from V and 14 bases from J, the junction kept 11 bases outside the gene matches. The V gene's germline CDR1 is SGHTA and CDR2 FQGNSA. The CDR3 length is 13 residues. CDR3 loop: CASSPPSGVRRYF. Written as DNA, the CDR3 is TGTGCCAGCAGCCCCCCTAGCGGGGTGAGAAGGTATTTT.

This chain links TRBV20-1 with TRBJ1-4; the D gene is possibly TRBD1 (5 bases). Germline V gene sequence: CDR1 DFQATT, CDR2 SNEGSKA (reference sequence). Trimming shortened V by 5 bases and J by 8 bases, and 9 bases separated the two germline ends. The CDR3 length is 11 residues. The CDR3 sequence: CSALDTEKLFF. CDR3 DNA sequence: TGCAGTGCTCTGGACACCGAAAAACTGTTTTTT.

J is TRBJ1-1 and V is TRBV10-3; TRBD1 aligns across 8 bases. J was trimmed by 7 bases and V by 6 bases; bases with no gene match: 4. Germline-derived CDR1 and CDR2 are ENHRY and SYGVKD. The length of the CDR3 is 12 residues. DNA for the CDR3: TGTGCCATCAGGAGGACAGGGCTTGAAGCTTTCTTT. Its protein product is CAIRRTGLEAFF.

V and J are TRBV4-2 and TRBJ2-7; 8 nucleotides line up with TRBD1. CDR1 and CDR2 (germline): LGHNA, YNFKEQ. The CDR3 length is 15 residues. The V gene end was trimmed by 4 bases and the J gene end by 2 bases; junction bases not matched to a gene: 7. The CDR3, as DNA: TGTGCCAGCAGCCCGAGAGGACAGGGTACCTACGAGCAGTACTTC. Amino acids: CASSPRGQGTYEQYF.

V and J are TRBV9 and TRBJ2-1, with 11 bases matching TRBD2. V lost 3 bases and J lost 5; bases outside the gene matches: 7. Germline V lookup: CDR1 SGDLS, CDR2 YYNGEE. There are 16 residues in the CDR3. The CDR3 DNA follows: TGTGCCAGCAGCGACCCAATAGCGGGGGGGAACAATGAGCAGTTCTTC. Translated: CASSDPIAGGNNEQFF.

The CDR3 sequence is CASSSYGTGDEQYF. CDR3 nucleotides: TGTGCCAGCTCATCCTACGGAACAGGGGACGAGCAGTACTTC. The chain is built from TRBV19 and TRBJ2-7; 7 bases match TRBD1. The CDR3 runs 14 residues. The V gene's germline CDR1 is LNHDA and CDR2 SQIVND (reference sequence). Trimming at V came to 9 bases and at J to 5 bases, leaving 13 bases not matched to a gene.

The J gene is TRBJ1-2, the V gene TRBV28, with D tentatively TRBD1 (6 bases). The CDR3 totals 12 residues. Germline CDR1 is MDHEN and CDR2 is SYDVKM. The V end lost 8 bases, the J end lost 8 bases, and 15 bases lay between the germline ends. As DNA, the CDR3 is TGTGCCAGCCTATTGAAAGGGACAGGCTACACCTTC. It yields the protein CASLLKGTGYTF.

The chain combines TRBV2 with TRBJ1-6, with 7 bases matching TRBD1. The junction had 8 bases not matched to a gene; V was cut back by 4 bases and J by 8 bases. Germline assignment: CDR1 SNHLY and CDR2 FYNNEI. The CDR3 sequence is 15 residues long. The CDR3 DNA reads TGTGCCAGCAGTGGGAGACAGGGAACATATTCACCCCTCCACTTT. Encoded protein: CASSGRQGTYSPLHF.

With regard to this clone: One junction end does not reproduce the germline sequence, and a read error may be involved. The chain is built from TRBV7-2 and TRBJ2-1; unclear D gene. CDR3 length: 15 amino acids. Germline V lookup: CDR1 SGHTA, CDR2 FQGNSA. The CDR3 reads CAGSLQRSSYNEQFF. DNA of the CDR3: TGTGCCGGCAGCTTGCAGAGGAGCTCCTACAATGAGCAGTTCTTC.